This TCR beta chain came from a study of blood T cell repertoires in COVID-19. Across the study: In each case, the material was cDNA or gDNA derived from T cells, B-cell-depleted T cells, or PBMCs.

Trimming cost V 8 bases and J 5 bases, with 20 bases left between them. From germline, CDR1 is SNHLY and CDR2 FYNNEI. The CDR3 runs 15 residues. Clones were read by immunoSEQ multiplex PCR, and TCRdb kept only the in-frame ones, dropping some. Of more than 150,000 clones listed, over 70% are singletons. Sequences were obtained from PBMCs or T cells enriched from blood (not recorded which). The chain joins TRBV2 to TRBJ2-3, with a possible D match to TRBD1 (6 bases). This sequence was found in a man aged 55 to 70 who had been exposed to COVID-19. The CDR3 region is CASSRGGGWEDTQYF. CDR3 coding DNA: TGTGCCAGCTCTAGAGGGGGTGGGTGGGAAGATACGCAGTATTTT. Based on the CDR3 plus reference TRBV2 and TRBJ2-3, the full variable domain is EPEVTQTPSHQVTQMGQEVILRCVPISNHLYFYWYRQILGQKVEFLVSFYNNEISEKSEIFDDQFSVERPDGSNFTLKIRSTKLEDSAMYFCASSRGGGWEDTQYFGPGTRLTVL.